The 11 T cell receptor beta chains below all came from one sample that was sequenced in a study of blood T cells in healthy people across ages. Combining a sample-barcoded 5' primer with a J-beta primer mix, a second PCR ran for about 7 to 11 cycles. Each CDR3 protein is one row after TCRdb ran MiXCR on the 5' RACE reads. Here the sample spans 780,000 or so distinct CDR3 sequences, roughly three fifths being singletons. Sequenced material: blood. These receptors came from a man between 40 and 49 years old in good health.

The chain links TRBV6-6 to TRBJ2-5; 8 nucleotides align to TRBD1. CDR3 length equals 14 residues. In germline, CDR1 is MNHNY, CDR2 SVGAGI (reference sequence). Unmatched junction bases numbered 7, after V lost 6 bases and J lost 4 bases. This CDR3 reads CASRPTGGSETQYF. The CDR3, as DNA: TGTGCCAGCAGACCTACAGGGGGGTCAGAGACCCAGTACTTC.

This sequence joins TRBV12-3 or TRBV12-4 and TRBJ2-5, with TRBD2 matching over 7 bases. The CDR3 totals 14 residues. The junction had 5 bases not matched to a gene; V was cut back by 2 bases and J by 5 bases. CDR3 DNA: TGTGCCAGCAGTTTAACCCTCGGGGGGGAGACCCAGTACTTC. Translated, it gives CASSLTLGGETQYF.

This clonotype was recorded a few times. V and J are TRBV5-1 and TRBJ1-1; D call uncertain. Deletions cut 0 bases from V and 1 base from J, with 7 bases between. CDR3 length equals 14 residues. Germline assignment: CDR1 SGHRS and CDR2 YFSETQ. The CDR3 is CASSLGPENTEAFF. DNA of the CDR3: TGCGCCAGCAGCTTGGGACCTGAGAACACTGAAGCTTTCTTT.

This chain joins TRBV28 and TRBJ2-5; D is unresolved. V shed 4 bases and J shed 3 bases, with 12 bases lying between them. CDR3 size: 14 residues. Germline CDR1 MDHEN, CDR2 SYDVKM. DNA of the CDR3: TGTGCCAGCAGTTCAATCCGGGCGGAAGAGACCCAGTACTTC. It yields the protein CASSSIRAEETQYF.

This chain joins TRBV7-2 and TRBJ2-5; 8 nucleotides line up with TRBD2. The CDR3 covers 14 residues. J gave up 5 bases and V 8 bases, and 10 bases lay outside the gene matches. CDR1 and CDR2 (germline): SGHTA, FQGNSA. CDR3 coding DNA: TGTGCCAGCGGGGGACTAGTACGACAGGAGACCCAGTACTTC. This encodes CASGGLVRQETQYF.

The chain employs TRBV7-2 and TRBJ2-7, with 8 bases fitting TRBD2. V shed 8 bases, J shed 0 bases, and the junction held 9 bases outside the gene matches. Germline CDR1 and CDR2: SGHTA and FQGNSA. The CDR3 sequence is 15 residues long. The CDR3 protein is CASEGLAGLSYEQYF. The CDR3 nucleotides read TGTGCCAGCGAAGGCCTAGCGGGCCTCTCCTACGAGCAGTACTTC. The whole variable domain, remainder taken from reference TRBV7-2 and TRBJ2-7, is GAGVSQSPSNKVTEKGKDVELRCDPISGHTALYWYRQSLGQGLEFLIYFQGNSAPDKSGLPSDRFSAERTGGSVSTLTIQRTQQEDSAVYLCASEGLAGLSYEQYFGPGTRLTVT.

The CDR3 DNA is TGTGCCAGCAGCTTAGATCGTGGCTACACCTTC. It is translated as CASSLDRGYTF. The chain is built from TRBV7-2 and TRBJ1-2; D is undetermined. The CDR3 is 11 residues long. Germline loops: CDR1 SGHTA, CDR2 FQGNSA. Trimming took 1 base from V and 7 from J, leaving 4 bases between them.

This chain joins TRBV29-1 and TRBJ2-7; 9 bases line up with TRBD2. Judging by the DNA end, TRBJ2-5 fits better; the J call may be wrong. The CDR3 contains 14 residues. Germline V gives CDR1 SQVTM, CDR2 ANQGSEA. The CDR3 reads CSVVGSGGGETQYF. DNA for the CDR3: TGCAGCGTTGTGGGTAGCGGGGGAGGAGAGACCCAGTACTTC.

The chain uses TRBV20-1 and TRBJ2-6, with 9 bases identical to TRBD1. V shed 3 bases and J 1 base; nucleotides not matched to a gene: 7. CDR3 length: 17 amino acids. Germline V gives CDR1 DFQATT, CDR2 SNEGSKA (reference sequence). CDR3 sequence reads: CSARSGQGSSGANVLTF. The CDR3 DNA follows: TGCAGTGCTAGGAGCGGACAGGGGTCTTCTGGGGCCAACGTCCTGACTTTC.

V is TRBV12-3 or TRBV12-4 and J is TRBJ2-6; 8 nucleotides agree with TRBD1. The CDR3 runs 14 residues. J lost 8 bases, V lost 5 bases, and 5 bases had no gene match. The CDR3 is CASSGQGWTNVLTF. The CDR3 coding sequence is TGTGCCAGCAGTGGACAGGGTTGGACCAACGTCCTGACTTTC.

This rearrangement joins TRBV25-1 to TRBJ2-4; D remains ambiguous. Germline lookup yields CDR1 MGHDK and CDR2 SYGVNS. V lost 3 bases to trimming and J lost 2 bases, with 14 bases between them. The CDR3 contains 16 residues. Here the CDR3 DNA reads TGTGCCAGCAGTGAGCCGTCCCGTCCCTCCAAAAACATTCAGTACTTC. It codes for CASSEPSRPSKNIQYF.